Below, 30 T cell receptor beta chains from the same sample are listed, as sequenced in a study of blood T cell repertoires in COVID-19. The data were produced by immunoSEQ multiplex PCR, yet TCRdb's version contains in-frame clones alone and is incomplete. This sample carries some 58,000 clones, approximately 89% of them seen once, and the ten largest clones take 3.5%. Specimen: peripheral blood. These receptors all stem from a human donor in a cohort sampled during active COVID-19.

The genes are TRBV19 and TRBJ1-3; D is ambiguous. The germline V gene has CDR1 LNHDA and CDR2 SQIVND (reference sequence). Deletions cut 6 bases from V and 0 bases from J, with 12 bases between. The CDR3 loop spans 15 amino acids. In nucleotides, the CDR3 is TGTGCCAGTAGCCTAGTGGGGAGCTCTGGAAACACCATATATTTT. This translates into CASSLVGSSGNTIYF.

CDR3: CASSLRQTEYNEQFF. CDR3 bases: TGCGCCAGCTCCCTCCGACAGACGGAGTACAATGAGCAGTTCTTC. The V and J genes are TRBV5-1 and TRBJ2-1; tentative D call: TRBD1 (5 bases). V dropped 7 bases and J dropped 4 bases, with 18 bases sitting between them. Germline V lookup: CDR1 SGHRS, CDR2 YFSETQ. This CDR3 spans 15 amino acids.

The V gene is TRBV2, the J gene TRBJ1-2; weak D call: TRBD1 (6 bases). V lost 2 bases and J lost 4, with 8 bases in between. Germline V gene data show CDR1 as SNHLY and CDR2 as FYNNEI. The length of the CDR3 is 13 residues. This CDR3 reads CASSERGSYGYTF. CDR3 DNA: TGTGCCAGCAGTGAAAGGGGGTCCTATGGCTACACCTTC. The variable domain in full, with the rest retrieved from reference TRBV2 and TRBJ1-2, is EPEVTQTPSHQVTQMGQEVILRCVPISNHLYFYWYRQILGQKVEFLVSFYNNEISEKSEIFDDQFSVERPDGSNFTLKIRSTKLEDSAMYFCASSERGSYGYTFGSGTRLTVV.

This CDR3 reads CASSLARGGPYEQYF. In DNA form, the CDR3 reads TGTGCCAGCAGCTTAGCGCGAGGGGGCCCCTACGAGCAGTACTTC. This rearrangement joins TRBV11-1 to TRBJ2-7; 7 bases are a match to TRBD1. V shed 0 bases and J 2 bases; nucleotides not matched to a gene: 4. Germline V gene lookup returns CDR1 SGHAT and CDR2 FQDESV (reference sequence). This CDR3 is built from 15 residues.

In this sample, this clone turned up once. The rearrangement uses TRBV7-2 and TRBJ2-7; TRBD2 is a possible D gene (6 bases). The germline V gene has CDR1 SGHTA and CDR2 FQGNSA. Trimming removed 0 bases from V and 2 bases from J, with 8 bases in between. The CDR3 is 14 amino acids. CDR3 in DNA: TGTGCCAGCAGCTTAGCTAGCGGTACCTACGAGCAGTACTTC. Translating it yields CASSLASGTYEQYF.

The J gene is TRBJ2-7, the V gene TRBV6-1; weak D call: TRBD1 (7 bases). Looked up from germline, CDR1 is MNHNS and CDR2 is SASEGT. Trimming left V 2 bases short and J 5 bases short, with 16 bases between. This CDR3 has 15 amino acids. The CDR3 nucleotides read TGTGCCAGCAGTGAAAAAAGACTAGGGGGCGACGAGCAGTACTTC. Translation gives CASSEKRLGGDEQYF.

This clone was recorded only once. The V gene is TRBV4-1, the J gene TRBJ1-3; 10 positions agree with TRBD1. The V segment lost 4 bases and the J segment 1 base; nucleotides outside the gene matches: 1. Germline V gene lookup returns CDR1 MGHRA and CDR2 YSYEKL. The CDR3 sequence is 15 residues long. The CDR3 loop reads CASSPDRGSGNTIYF. The CDR3 DNA reads TGCGCCAGCAGCCCGGACAGGGGGTCTGGAAACACCATATATTTT.

The chain combines TRBV5-8 with TRBJ2-2; 7 bases agree with TRBD1. Trimming took 4 bases from V and 2 from J; bases not matched to a gene: 8. This CDR3 is 16 amino acids long. Germline loops: CDR1 SGHTS, CDR2 YDEGEE. CDR3 DNA: TGTGCCAGCAGCAGAAACAGGGGTCCCAACACCGGGGAGCTGTTTTTT. Residues: CASSRNRGPNTGELFF.

The rearrangement links TRBV10-3 to TRBJ1-2; 11 bases are a match to TRBD1. Per the germline V gene, CDR1 is ENHRY and CDR2 is SYGVKD. This CDR3 is built from 14 residues. The V segment lost 6 bases and the J segment 1 base; nucleotides outside the gene matches: 1. CDR3 coding DNA: TGTGCCATCAGGGGACAGGGGGATAACTATGGCTACACCTTC. It translates to CAIRGQGDNYGYTF.

The rearrangement joins TRBV4-1 to TRBJ1-4; D not certain. Germline V gives CDR1 MGHRA, CDR2 YSYEKL. CDR3 size: 17 residues. The V gene lost 1 base and the J gene lost 0 bases, with 12 bases spanning the gap. CDR3 bases: TGCGCCAGCAGCCAAGCAGGCTGGTTGTCAACTAATGAAAAACTGTTTTTT. Translation: CASSQAGWLSTNEKLFF.

This clone was counted a few times. The chain joins TRBV4-2 to TRBJ2-7; 9 bases are a match to TRBD2. Trimming cost V 1 base and J 0 bases; bases outside gene matches: 1. From germline, CDR1 is LGHNA and CDR2 YNFKEQ. The CDR3 consists of 15 residues. CDR3 coding DNA: TGTGCCAGCAGCCAAGCTAGCGGGGTCTCCTACGAGCAGTACTTC. Its protein product is CASSQASGVSYEQYF.

The V call is TRBV29-1, the J call TRBJ1-1, with 12 bases identical to TRBD1. In germline, CDR1 is SQVTM, CDR2 ANQGSEA. Trimming removed 5 bases from V and 1 base from J; junction bases left unmatched: 2. The CDR3 is 14 residues long. CDR3 sequence reads: CSVRDRGPNTEAFF. The CDR3 DNA reads TGCAGCGTTAGGGACAGGGGGCCGAACACTGAAGCTTTCTTT.

The CDR3 region has the DNA TGCGCCAGCAGCTTACAGGGGGCGGAAGATACGCAGTATTTT. This translates into CASSLQGAEDTQYF. This rearrangement joins TRBV5-1 to TRBJ2-3; 9 nucleotides agree with TRBD1. The trim removed 2 bases at V and 5 bases at J, leaving 3 bases unmatched. The germline CDR1 and CDR2 sequences are SGHRS and YFSETQ. This CDR3 has 14 residues. Filled out from reference TRBV5-1 and TRBJ2-3, the complete variable domain reads KAGVTQTPRYLIKTRGQQVTLSCSPISGHRSVSWYQQTPGQGLQFLFEYFSETQRNKGNFPGRFSGRQFSNSRSEMNVSTLELGDSALYLCASSLQGAEDTQYFGPGTRLTVL.

V and J are TRBV29-1 and TRBJ2-3; D not certain. CDR3 length equals 14 residues. Per the germline V gene, CDR1 is SQVTM and CDR2 is ANQGSEA. Between the trimmed V and J ends, which lost 5 bases and 2 bases, there was a span of 14 bases. CDR3 nucleotide sequence: TGCAGCGTTTTCGGCGGAGATAACACAGATACGCAGTATTTT. It translates to CSVFGGDNTDTQYF.

The genes are TRBV18 and TRBJ2-1; 8 bases match TRBD2. The CDR3 totals 17 residues. The V gene end was trimmed by 2 bases and the J gene end by 0 bases; junction bases not matched to a gene: 6. Germline V gives CDR1 KGHSH, CDR2 LQKENI. The CDR3 DNA follows: TGTGCCAGCTCACCAACGGGGGGGGTTAGCTCCTACAATGAGCAGTTCTTC. Its translation is CASSPTGGVSSYNEQFF. Full variable domain (remainder filled in from reference TRBV18 and TRBJ2-1): NAGVMQNPRHLVRRRGQEARLRCSPMKGHSHVYWYRQLPEEGLKFMVYLQKENIIDESGMPKERFSAEFPKEGPSILRIQQVVRGDSAAYFCASSPTGGVSSYNEQFFGPGTRLTVL.

The chain has TRBV15 and TRBJ2-7; D unresolved. CDR1 is LNHNV and CDR2 is YYDKDF in the germline V gene (reference sequence). The V gene lost 5 bases and the J gene lost 3 bases, with 11 bases spanning the gap. This CDR3 spans 13 amino acids. This CDR3 is CATSVRLGYEQYF. In nucleotides, the CDR3 is TGTGCCACCAGCGTGCGACTCGGCTACGAGCAGTACTTC. Supplemented by reference TRBV15 and TRBJ2-7, the full variable domain reads DAMVIQNPRYQVTQFGKPVTLSCSQTLNHNVMYWYQQKSSQAPKLLFHYYDKDFNNEADTPDNFQSRRPNTSFCFLDIRSPGLGDTAMYLCATSVRLGYEQYFGPGTRLTVT.

The V call is TRBV3-1 (or the pseudogene TRBV3-2), the J call TRBJ1-3; the D gene is possibly TRBD1 (5 bases). The CDR3 sequence is 16 residues long. The germline CDR1 and CDR2 sequences are LGHDT and YNNKEL (reference sequence). Trimming left V 5 bases short and J 4 bases short, with 18 bases between. CDR3 region: CASSAGDSAGGNTIYF. The CDR3 nucleotides read TGTGCCAGCAGCGCGGGGGACTCCGCGGGGGGAAACACCATATATTTT.

A few counts support this clone. The chain has TRBV7-3 and TRBJ2-3, with TRBD2 identical over 13 bases. After removal of 2 bases from V and 2 bases from J, the junction contained 4 bases not matched to a gene. Germline loops: CDR1 SGHTA, CDR2 FQGTGA. The CDR3 runs to 17 residues. CDR3 DNA sequence: TGTGCCAGCAGCTTAGCGGGACTAGCGGGACCCACAGATACGCAGTATTTT. It is translated as CASSLAGLAGPTDTQYF.

CDR3 in amino acids: CASSVGASSNQPQHF. DNA for the CDR3: TGTGCCAGTAGTGTGGGAGCATCTAGCAATCAGCCCCAGCATTTT. V usage is TRBV19 and J usage is TRBJ1-5; D not certain. Trimming cost V 5 bases and J 0 bases, with 11 bases left between them. Germline V gene lookup returns CDR1 LNHDA and CDR2 SQIVND (reference sequence). The CDR3 runs to 15 residues.

The chain couples TRBV5-6 to TRBJ1-2, with no clear D. Germline V CDR1 and CDR2: SGHDT, YYEEEE. Trimming cost V 7 bases and J 1 base, with 11 bases left between them. The CDR3 covers 13 residues. The CDR3 sequence is CASFQLSNYGYTF. CDR3 bases: TGTGCCAGCTTTCAATTGAGTAACTATGGCTACACCTTC.

The chain has TRBV6-2 or TRBV6-3 and TRBJ2-1, with 8 bases fitting TRBD2. Trimming removed 5 bases from V and 4 bases from J; junction bases left unmatched: 10. CDR1 and CDR2 from the germline V gene are MNHEY and SVGEGT. This CDR3 has 16 residues. The CDR3: CASSAYLVAGYNEQFF. CDR3 nucleotides: TGTGCCAGCAGTGCCTACCTAGTAGCGGGATACAATGAGCAGTTCTTC.

The rearrangement uses TRBV9 and TRBJ2-7, with no clear D. CDR1 SGDLS and CDR2 YYNGEE come from the germline V gene. The CDR3 has 13 residues. The ends were cut back, 0 bases at V and 2 bases at J, with 6 bases in the middle. The chain's CDR3 is CASSVAGTYEQYF. The DNA for the CDR3 is TGTGCCAGCAGCGTAGCGGGTACCTACGAGCAGTACTTC.

The V gene is TRBV11-3, the J gene TRBJ2-7, with 7 bases lining up with TRBD2. The CDR3 covers 14 residues. CDR1 is SGHNT and CDR2 is YENEEA in the germline V gene. Trimming took 5 bases from V and 7 from J; bases not matched to a gene: 11. Here the CDR3 DNA reads TGTGCCAGCAGCCCCGGGACTCGAGCGGGAGAGCAGTACTTC. Protein product: CASSPGTRAGEQYF.

This chain links TRBV19 with TRBJ2-7; D is ambiguous. The CDR3 runs to 13 residues. The germline V and J ends were trimmed by 1 base and 2 bases, with 6 bases remaining between them. In germline, CDR1 is LNHDA, CDR2 SQIVND (reference sequence). Here the CDR3 DNA reads TGTGCCAGTAGTATAGGGGCAGCCTACGAGCAGTACTTC. This translates into CASSIGAAYEQYF.

The rearrangement links TRBV6-2 or TRBV6-3 to TRBJ2-1; 8 bases line up with TRBD1. V was pared by 5 bases and J by 13 bases, with 13 bases of the junction left unmatched. The CDR3 is 14 residues long. CDR1 is MNHEY, CDR2 SVGEGT, per germline. CDR3 residues: CASSPSTGAWVQFF. The CDR3 DNA sequence: TGTGCCAGCAGTCCATCGACAGGGGCCTGGGTACAGTTCTTC.

The V and J genes are TRBV2 and TRBJ2-5; D is unresolved. There are 11 residues in the CDR3. In germline, CDR1 is SNHLY, CDR2 FYNNEI. With 7 bases removed from V and 2 bases from J, the gap between germline ends came to 5 bases. The CDR3 DNA is TGTGCCAGCAAACTACAAGAGACCCAGTACTTC. Its translation: CASKLQETQYF.

This chain links TRBV12-3 or TRBV12-4 with TRBJ2-5; D uncertain. V was pared by 2 bases and J by 6 bases, with 4 bases between. The CDR3 runs 11 residues. The DNA of the CDR3 is TGTGCCAGCAGTTTACAGAAGACCCAGTACTTC. Translation: CASSLQKTQYF.

The V and J genes are TRBV27 and TRBJ2-6, with D possibly matching TRBD1 (5 bases). Trimming stripped 3 bases from V and 0 bases from J, with 12 bases between. Germline values: CDR1 MNHEY, CDR2 SMNVEV (reference sequence). The CDR3 is 17 residues long. The CDR3 DNA follows: TGTGCCAGCAGTTTTTTCAGGGAAGGCTCTGGGGCCAACGTCCTGACTTTC. It yields the protein CASSFFREGSGANVLTF.

This rearrangement joins TRBV18 to TRBJ1-6, with 9 bases aligning to TRBD1. With 2 bases clipped from V and 9 bases from J, the junction kept 8 bases outside the gene matches. There are 16 residues in the CDR3. Germline CDR1 is KGHSH and CDR2 is LQKENI. The CDR3 nucleotides read TGTGCCAGCTCACCAACTCCGGGGACAGGGATTTCACCCCTCCACTTT. Translating gives CASSPTPGTGISPLHF.

J is TRBJ2-1 and V is TRBV7-9; 11 nucleotides line up with TRBD2. The CDR3 runs to 15 residues. J lost 9 bases, V lost 5 bases, and 9 bases had no gene match. CDR1 and CDR2 from the germline V gene are SEHNR and FQNEAQ (reference sequence). CDR3: CASSRYSGRASEQFF. For the CDR3, the DNA is TGTGCCAGCAGCCGATATAGCGGGAGGGCCAGTGAGCAGTTCTTC. Drawing the rest from reference TRBV7-9 and TRBJ2-1, the complete variable domain is DTGVSQNPRHKITKRGQNVTFRCDPISEHNRLYWYRQTLGQGPEFLTYFQNEAQLEKSRLLSDRFSAERPKGSFSTLEIQRTEQGDSAMYLCASSRYSGRASEQFFGPGTRLTVL.